The following is a T cell receptor (beta chain) sequence with its context. V lost 4 bases and J lost 2, with 15 bases in between. This CDR3 has 16 residues. Germline loops: CDR1 SGHRS, CDR2 YFSETQ. The data are from a study of control samples from healthy donors and cancer patients. Profiled with immunoSEQ multiplex PCR; TCRdb holds only in-frame clones, not every one. The table records tens of thousands of clones, roughly 86% of them present only once. This TCR was recovered from a man aged 50-59 years with head and neck cancer. Sequenced material: PBMCs. The V call is TRBV5-1, the J call TRBJ2-2; D call uncertain. The DNA of the CDR3 is TGCGCCAGCAGCCCGACAATAACTTCAAACACCGGGGAGCTGTTTTTT. It yields the protein CASSPTITSNTGELFF.